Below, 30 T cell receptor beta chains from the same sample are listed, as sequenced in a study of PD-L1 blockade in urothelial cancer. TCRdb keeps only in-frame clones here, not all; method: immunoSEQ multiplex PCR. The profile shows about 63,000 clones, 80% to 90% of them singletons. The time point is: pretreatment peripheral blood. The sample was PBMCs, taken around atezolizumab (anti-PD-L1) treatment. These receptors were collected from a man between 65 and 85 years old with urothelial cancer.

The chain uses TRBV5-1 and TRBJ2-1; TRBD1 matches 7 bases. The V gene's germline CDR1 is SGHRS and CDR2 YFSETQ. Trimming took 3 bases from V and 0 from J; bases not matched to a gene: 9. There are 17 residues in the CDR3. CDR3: CASSSQPGQLSYNEQFF. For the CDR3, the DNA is TGCGCCAGCAGCTCCCAACCGGGACAGCTCTCCTACAATGAGCAGTTCTTC.

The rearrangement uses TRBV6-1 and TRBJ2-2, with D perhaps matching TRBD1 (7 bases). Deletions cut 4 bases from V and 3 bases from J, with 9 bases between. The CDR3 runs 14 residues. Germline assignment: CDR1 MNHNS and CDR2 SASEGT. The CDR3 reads CASSARGDTGELFF. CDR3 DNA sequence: TGTGCCAGCAGTGCCAGGGGGGACACCGGGGAGCTGTTTTTT.

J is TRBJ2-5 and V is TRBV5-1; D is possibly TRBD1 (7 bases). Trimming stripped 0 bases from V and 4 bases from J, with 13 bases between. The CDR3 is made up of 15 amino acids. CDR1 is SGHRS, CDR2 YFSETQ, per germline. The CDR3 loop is CASSLAGQGGETQYF. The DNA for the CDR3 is TGCGCCAGCAGCTTGGCCGGGCAGGGGGGAGAGACCCAGTACTTC.

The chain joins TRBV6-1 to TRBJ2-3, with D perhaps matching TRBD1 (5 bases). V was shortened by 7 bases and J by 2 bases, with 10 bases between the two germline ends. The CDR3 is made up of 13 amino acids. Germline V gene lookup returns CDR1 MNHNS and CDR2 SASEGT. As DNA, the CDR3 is TGTGCCAGCACCAGGGAATACACAGATACGCAGTATTTT. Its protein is CASTREYTDTQYF.

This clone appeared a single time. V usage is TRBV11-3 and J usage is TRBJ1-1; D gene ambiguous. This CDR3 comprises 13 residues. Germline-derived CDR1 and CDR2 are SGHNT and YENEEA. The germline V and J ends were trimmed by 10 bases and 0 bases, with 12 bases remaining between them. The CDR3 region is CATLDGMNTEAFF. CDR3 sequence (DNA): TGTGCCACCTTAGACGGGATGAACACTGAAGCTTTCTTT.

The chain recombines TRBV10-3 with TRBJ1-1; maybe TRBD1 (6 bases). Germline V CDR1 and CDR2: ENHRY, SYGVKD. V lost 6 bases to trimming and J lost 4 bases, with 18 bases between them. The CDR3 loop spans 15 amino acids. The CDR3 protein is CAISHGGGRSTEAFF. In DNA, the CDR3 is TGTGCCATCAGCCACGGGGGCGGGAGGAGCACTGAAGCTTTCTTT.

Written as DNA, the CDR3 is TGTGCCAGCAGCCAGGCGGGGGCCATGAACACTGAAGCTTTCTTT. It yields the protein CASSQAGAMNTEAFF. The V call is TRBV4-2, the J call TRBJ1-1; D possibly corresponds to TRBD1 (6 bases). The germline V gene encodes CDR1 LGHNA and CDR2 YNFKEQ. The CDR3 runs 15 residues. Trimming stripped 3 bases from V and 0 bases from J, with 11 bases between.

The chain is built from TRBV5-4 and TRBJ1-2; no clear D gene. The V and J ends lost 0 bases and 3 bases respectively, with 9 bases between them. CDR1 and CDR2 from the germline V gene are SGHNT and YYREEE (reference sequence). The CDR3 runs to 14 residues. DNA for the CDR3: TGTGCCAGCAGCTTGGCCTCCCCGGACTATGGCTACACCTTC. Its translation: CASSLASPDYGYTF.

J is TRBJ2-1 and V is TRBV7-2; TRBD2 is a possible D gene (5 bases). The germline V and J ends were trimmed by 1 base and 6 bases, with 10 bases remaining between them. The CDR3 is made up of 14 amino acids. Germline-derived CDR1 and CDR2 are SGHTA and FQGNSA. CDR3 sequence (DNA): TGTGCCAGCAGCTTAGAGGGAGACGGCAATGAGCAGTTCTTC. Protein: CASSLEGDGNEQFF. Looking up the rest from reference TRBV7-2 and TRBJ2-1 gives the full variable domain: GAGVSQSPSNKVTEKGKDVELRCDPISGHTALYWYRQSLGQGLEFLIYFQGNSAPDKSGLPSDRFSAERTGGSVSTLTIQRTQQEDSAVYLCASSLEGDGNEQFFGPGTRLTVL.

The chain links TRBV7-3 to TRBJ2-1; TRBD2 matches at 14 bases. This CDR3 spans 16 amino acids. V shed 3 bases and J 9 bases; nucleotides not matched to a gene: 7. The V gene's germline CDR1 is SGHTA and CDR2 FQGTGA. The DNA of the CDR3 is TGTGCCAGCAGCTTTACCGGGACTAGCGGGAGTGGTGAGCAGTTCTTC. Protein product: CASSFTGTSGSGEQFF.

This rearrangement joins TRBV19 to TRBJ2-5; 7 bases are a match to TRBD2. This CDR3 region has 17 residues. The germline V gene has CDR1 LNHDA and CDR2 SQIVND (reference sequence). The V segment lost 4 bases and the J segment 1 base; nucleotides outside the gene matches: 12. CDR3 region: CASSTYSAGTAQETQYF. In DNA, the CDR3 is TGTGCCAGTAGTACCTACTCAGCGGGAACCGCCCAAGAGACCCAGTACTTC.

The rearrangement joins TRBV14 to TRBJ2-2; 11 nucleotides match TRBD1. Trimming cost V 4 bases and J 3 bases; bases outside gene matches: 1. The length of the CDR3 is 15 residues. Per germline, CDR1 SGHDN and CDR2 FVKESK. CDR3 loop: CASSPGQGDTGELFF. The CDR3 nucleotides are TGTGCCAGCAGCCCGGGACAGGGGGACACCGGGGAGCTGTTTTTT.

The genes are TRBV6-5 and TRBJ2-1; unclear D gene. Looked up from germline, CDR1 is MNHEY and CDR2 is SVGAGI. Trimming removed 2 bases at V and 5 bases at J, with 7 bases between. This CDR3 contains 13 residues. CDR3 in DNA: TGTGCCAGCAGTTACGTTGTCGACAATGAGCAGTTCTTC. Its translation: CASSYVVDNEQFF.

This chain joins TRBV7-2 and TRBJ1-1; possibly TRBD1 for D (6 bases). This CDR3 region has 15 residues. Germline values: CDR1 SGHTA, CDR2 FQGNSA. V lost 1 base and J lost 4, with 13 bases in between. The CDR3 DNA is TGTGCCAGCAGCTTAGGGACAGATGTGAGCACTGAAGCTTTCTTT. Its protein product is CASSLGTDVSTEAFF.

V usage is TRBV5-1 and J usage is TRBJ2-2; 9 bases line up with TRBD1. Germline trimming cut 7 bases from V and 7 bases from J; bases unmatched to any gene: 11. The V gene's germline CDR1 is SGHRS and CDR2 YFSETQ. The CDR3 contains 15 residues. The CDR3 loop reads CASGTGTGINGELFF. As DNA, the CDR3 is TGCGCCAGCGGAACCGGGACAGGGATCAACGGGGAGCTGTTTTTT.

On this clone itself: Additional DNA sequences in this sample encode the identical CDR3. The CDR3 loop reads CASSIMETQYF. The CDR3 DNA reads TGTGCCAGTAGTATTATGGAGACCCAGTACTTC. The chain employs TRBV19 and TRBJ2-5; no clear D gene. Germline CDR1 LNHDA, CDR2 SQIVND (reference sequence). The length of the CDR3 is 11 residues. With 3 bases removed from V and 5 bases from J, the gap between germline ends came to 4 bases. Looking up the rest from reference TRBV19 and TRBJ2-5 gives the full variable domain: DGGITQSPKYLFRKEGQNVTLSCEQNLNHDAMYWYRQDPGQGLRLIYYSQIVNDFQKGDIAEGYSVSREKKESFPLTVTSAQKNPTAFYLCASSIMETQYFGPGTRLLVL.

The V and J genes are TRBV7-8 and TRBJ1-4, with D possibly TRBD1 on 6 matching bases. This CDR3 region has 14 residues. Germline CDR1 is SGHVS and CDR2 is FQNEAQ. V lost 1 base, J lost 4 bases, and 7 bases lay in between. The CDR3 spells CASSLGTVNEKLFF. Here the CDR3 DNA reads TGTGCCAGCAGCTTAGGGACAGTTAATGAAAAACTGTTTTTT.

The CDR3 DNA is TGCGCCAGCAGCGCACAGGGGGGGTGGGAAGAGACCCAGTACTTC. This gives the protein CASSAQGGWEETQYF. This chain joins TRBV4-1 and TRBJ2-5, with a possible D match to TRBD1 (8 bases). The CDR3 runs 15 residues. Trimming took off 5 bases at V and 3 bases at J, with 16 bases between the two ends. Germline CDR1 reads MGHRA; CDR2 reads YSYEKL.

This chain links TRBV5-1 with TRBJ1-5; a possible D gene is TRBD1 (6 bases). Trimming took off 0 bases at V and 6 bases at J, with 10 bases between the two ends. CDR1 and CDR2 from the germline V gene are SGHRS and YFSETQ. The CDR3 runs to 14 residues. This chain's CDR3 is CASSLEQGSQPQHF. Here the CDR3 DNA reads TGCGCCAGCAGCTTGGAACAGGGAAGTCAGCCCCAGCATTTT.

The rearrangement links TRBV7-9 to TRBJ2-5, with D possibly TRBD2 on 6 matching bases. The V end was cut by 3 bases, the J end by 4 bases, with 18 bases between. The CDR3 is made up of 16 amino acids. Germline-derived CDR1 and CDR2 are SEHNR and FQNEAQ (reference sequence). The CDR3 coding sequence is TGTGCCAGCAGCTTCCTCTCGATGGGCGGGGCAGAGACCCAGTACTTC. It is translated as CASSFLSMGGAETQYF.

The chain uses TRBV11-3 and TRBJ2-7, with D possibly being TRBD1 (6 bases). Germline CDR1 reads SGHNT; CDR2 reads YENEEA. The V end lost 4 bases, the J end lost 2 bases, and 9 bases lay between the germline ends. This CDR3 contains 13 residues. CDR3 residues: CASSSDRTYEQYF. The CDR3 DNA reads TGTGCCAGCAGCTCGGACAGAACCTACGAGCAGTACTTC.

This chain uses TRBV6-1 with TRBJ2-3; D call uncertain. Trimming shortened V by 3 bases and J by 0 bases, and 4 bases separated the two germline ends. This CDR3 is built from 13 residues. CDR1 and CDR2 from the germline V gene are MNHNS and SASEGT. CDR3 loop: CASSESSTDTQYF. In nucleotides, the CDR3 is TGTGCCAGCAGTGAGTCAAGCACAGATACGCAGTATTTT.

CDR3 region: CASSALGLPSYEQYF. CDR3 bases: TGTGCCAGTAGTGCCTTGGGGCTGCCCTCCTACGAGCAGTACTTC. The chain combines TRBV19 with TRBJ2-7; D is possibly TRBD1 (5 bases). Germline CDR1 LNHDA, CDR2 SQIVND (reference sequence). The CDR3 length is 15 residues. V dropped 5 bases and J dropped 0 bases, with 14 bases sitting between them.

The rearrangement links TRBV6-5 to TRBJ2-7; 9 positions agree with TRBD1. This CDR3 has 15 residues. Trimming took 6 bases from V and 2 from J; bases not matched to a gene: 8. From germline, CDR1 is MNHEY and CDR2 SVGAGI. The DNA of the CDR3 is TGTGCCAGCAGAACTCCGGACAGGGGTGCCTACGAGCAGTACTTC. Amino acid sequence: CASRTPDRGAYEQYF.

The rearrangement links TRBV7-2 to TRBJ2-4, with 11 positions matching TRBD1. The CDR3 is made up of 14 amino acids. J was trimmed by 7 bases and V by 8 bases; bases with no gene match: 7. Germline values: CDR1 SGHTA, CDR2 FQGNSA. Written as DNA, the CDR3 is TGTGCCAGCGGATTCCGGGACAGGGGGAACATTCAGTACTTC. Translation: CASGFRDRGNIQYF.

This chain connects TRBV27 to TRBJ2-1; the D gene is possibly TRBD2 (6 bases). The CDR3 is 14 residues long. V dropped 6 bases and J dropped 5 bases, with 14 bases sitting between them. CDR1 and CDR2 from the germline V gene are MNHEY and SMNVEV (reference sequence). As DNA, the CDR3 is TGTGCCAGCAGACGGGACTCCGCCAACAATGAGCAGTTCTTC. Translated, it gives CASRRDSANNEQFF.

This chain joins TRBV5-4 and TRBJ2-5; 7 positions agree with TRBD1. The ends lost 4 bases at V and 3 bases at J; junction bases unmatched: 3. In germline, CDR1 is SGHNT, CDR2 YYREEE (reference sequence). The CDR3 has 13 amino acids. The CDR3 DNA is TGTGCCAGCAGCACCGACAGGGAAGAGACCCAGTACTTC. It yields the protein CASSTDREETQYF. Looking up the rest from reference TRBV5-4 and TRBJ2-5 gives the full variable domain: ETGVTQSPTHLIKTRGQQVTLRCSSQSGHNTVSWYQQALGQGPQFIFQYYREEENGRGNFPPRFSGLQFPNYSSELNVNALELDDSALYLCASSTDREETQYFGPGTRLLVL.

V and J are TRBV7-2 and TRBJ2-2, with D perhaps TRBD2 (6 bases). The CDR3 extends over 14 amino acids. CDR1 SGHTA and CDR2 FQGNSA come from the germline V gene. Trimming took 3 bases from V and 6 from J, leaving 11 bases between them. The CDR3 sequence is CASSFGRGSGELFF. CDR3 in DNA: TGTGCCAGCAGCTTCGGCCGGGGGTCCGGGGAGCTGTTTTTT.

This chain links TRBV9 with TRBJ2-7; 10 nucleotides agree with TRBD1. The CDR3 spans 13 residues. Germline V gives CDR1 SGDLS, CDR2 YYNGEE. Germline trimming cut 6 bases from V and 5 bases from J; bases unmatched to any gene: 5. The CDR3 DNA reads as TGTGCCAGCAACCGGGACAGGGGTCACGAGCAGTACTTC. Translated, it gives CASNRDRGHEQYF. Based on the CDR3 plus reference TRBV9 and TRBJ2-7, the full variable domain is DSGVTQTPKHLITATGQRVTLRCSPRSGDLSVYWYQQSLDQGLQFLIQYYNGEERAKGNILERFSAQQFPDLHSELNLSSLELGDSALYFCASNRDRGHEQYFGPGTRLTVT.

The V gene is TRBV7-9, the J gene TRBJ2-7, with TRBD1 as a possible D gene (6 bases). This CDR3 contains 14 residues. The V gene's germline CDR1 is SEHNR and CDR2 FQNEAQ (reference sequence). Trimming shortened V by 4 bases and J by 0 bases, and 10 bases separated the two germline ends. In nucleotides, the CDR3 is TGTGCCAGCAGCTCGAAAGGGGGCTCCTACGAGCAGTACTTC. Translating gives CASSSKGGSYEQYF.